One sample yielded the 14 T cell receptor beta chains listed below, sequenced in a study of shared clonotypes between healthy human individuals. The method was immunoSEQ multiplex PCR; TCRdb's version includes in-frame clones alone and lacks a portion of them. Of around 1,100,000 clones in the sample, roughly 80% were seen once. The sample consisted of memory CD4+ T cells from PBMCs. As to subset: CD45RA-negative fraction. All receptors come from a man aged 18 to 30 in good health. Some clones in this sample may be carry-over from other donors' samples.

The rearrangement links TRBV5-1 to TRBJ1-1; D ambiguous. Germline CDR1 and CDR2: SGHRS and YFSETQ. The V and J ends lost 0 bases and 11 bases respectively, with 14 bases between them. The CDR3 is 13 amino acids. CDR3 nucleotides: TGCGCCAGCAGCTTGGAGGTTCCGGTGGGGGCTTTCTTT. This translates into CASSLEVPVGAFF.

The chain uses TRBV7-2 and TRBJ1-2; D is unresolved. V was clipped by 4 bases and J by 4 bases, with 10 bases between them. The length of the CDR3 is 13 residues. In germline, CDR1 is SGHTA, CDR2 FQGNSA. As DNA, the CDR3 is TGTGCCAGCAGCTCTGGGCGACTCTATGGCTACACCTTC. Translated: CASSSGRLYGYTF. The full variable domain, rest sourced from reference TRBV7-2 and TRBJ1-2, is GAGVSQSPSNKVTEKGKDVELRCDPISGHTALYWYRQSLGQGLEFLIYFQGNSAPDKSGLPSDRFSAERTGGSVSTLTIQRTQQEDSAVYLCASSSGRLYGYTFGSGTRLTVV.

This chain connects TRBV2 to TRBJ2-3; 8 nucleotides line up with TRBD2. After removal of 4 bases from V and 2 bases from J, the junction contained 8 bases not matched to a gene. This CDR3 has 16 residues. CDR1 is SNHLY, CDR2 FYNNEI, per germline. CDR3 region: CASSAAGGGFTDTQYF. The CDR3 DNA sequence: TGTGCCAGCAGTGCCGCGGGCGGGGGGTTCACAGATACGCAGTATTTT.

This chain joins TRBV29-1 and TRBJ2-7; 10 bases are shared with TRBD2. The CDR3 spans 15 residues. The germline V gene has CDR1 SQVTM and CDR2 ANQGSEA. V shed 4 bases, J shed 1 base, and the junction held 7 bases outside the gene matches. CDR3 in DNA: TGCAGCGTTGCATCGCTAGCGGGGGTTTCCTACGAGCAGTACTTC. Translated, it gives CSVASLAGVSYEQYF.

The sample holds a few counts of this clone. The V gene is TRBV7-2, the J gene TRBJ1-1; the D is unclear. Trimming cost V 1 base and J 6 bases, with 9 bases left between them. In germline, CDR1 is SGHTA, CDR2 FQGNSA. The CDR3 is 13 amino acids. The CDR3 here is CASSLVGGAEAFF. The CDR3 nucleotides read TGTGCCAGCAGCTTAGTCGGCGGGGCTGAAGCTTTCTTT.

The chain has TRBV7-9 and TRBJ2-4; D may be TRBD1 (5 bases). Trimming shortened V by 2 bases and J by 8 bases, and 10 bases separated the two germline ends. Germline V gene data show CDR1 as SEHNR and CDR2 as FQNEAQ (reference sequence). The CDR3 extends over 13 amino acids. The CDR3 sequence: CASSLRQQDIQYF. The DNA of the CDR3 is TGTGCCAGCAGCTTAAGACAGCAGGACATTCAGTACTTC.

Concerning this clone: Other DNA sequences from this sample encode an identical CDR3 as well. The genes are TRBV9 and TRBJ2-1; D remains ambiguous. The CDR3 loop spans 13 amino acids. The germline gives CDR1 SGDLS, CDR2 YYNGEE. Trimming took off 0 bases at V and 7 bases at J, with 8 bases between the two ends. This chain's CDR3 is CASSVATRNEQFF. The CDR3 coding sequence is TGTGCCAGCAGCGTAGCTACCCGGAATGAGCAGTTCTTC.

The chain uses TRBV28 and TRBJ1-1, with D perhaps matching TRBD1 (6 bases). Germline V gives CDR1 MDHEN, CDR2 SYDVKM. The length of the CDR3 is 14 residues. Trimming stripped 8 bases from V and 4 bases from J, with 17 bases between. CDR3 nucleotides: TGTGCCAGCTTGCCCGGGGGCTATCGCACTGAAGCTTTCTTT. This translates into CASLPGGYRTEAFF.

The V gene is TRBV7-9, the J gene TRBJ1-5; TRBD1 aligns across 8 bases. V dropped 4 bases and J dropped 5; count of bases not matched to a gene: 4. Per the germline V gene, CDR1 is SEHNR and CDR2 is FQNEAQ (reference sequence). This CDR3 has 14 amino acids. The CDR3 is CASSWGQADQPQHF. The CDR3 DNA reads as TGTGCCAGCAGCTGGGGACAGGCGGATCAGCCCCAGCATTTT.

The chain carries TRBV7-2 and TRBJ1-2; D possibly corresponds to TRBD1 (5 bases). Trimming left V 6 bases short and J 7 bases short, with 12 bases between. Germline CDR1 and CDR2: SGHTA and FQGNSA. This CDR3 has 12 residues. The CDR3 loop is CASRTQGRGYTF. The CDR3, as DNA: TGTGCCAGCAGAACTCAGGGCCGTGGCTACACCTTC.

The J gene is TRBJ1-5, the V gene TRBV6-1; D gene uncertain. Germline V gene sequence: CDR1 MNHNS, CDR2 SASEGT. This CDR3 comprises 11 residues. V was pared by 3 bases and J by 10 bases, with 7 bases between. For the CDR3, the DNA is TGTGCCAGCAGTGAGATCTCCCCCCAGCATTTT. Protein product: CASSEISPQHF.

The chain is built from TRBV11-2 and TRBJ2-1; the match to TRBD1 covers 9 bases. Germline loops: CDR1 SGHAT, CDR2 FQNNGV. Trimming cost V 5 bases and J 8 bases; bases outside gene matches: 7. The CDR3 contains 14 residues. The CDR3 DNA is TGTGCCAGCAGCCTAGGGACAGGGCGGGATGAGCAGTTCTTC. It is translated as CASSLGTGRDEQFF.

CDR3 region: CASLERDNYGYTF. The CDR3 bases are TGTGCCAGCTTAGAAAGGGATAACTATGGCTACACCTTC. The chain uses TRBV28 and TRBJ1-2; D gene unclear. The germline CDR1 and CDR2 sequences are MDHEN and SYDVKM. The V and J ends lost 8 bases and 1 base respectively, with 11 bases between them. The CDR3 contains 13 residues.

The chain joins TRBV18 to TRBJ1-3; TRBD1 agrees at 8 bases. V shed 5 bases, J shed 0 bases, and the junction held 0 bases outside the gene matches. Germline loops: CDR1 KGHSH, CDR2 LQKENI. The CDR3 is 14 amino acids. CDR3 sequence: CASSGTGSGNTIYF. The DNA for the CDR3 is TGTGCCAGCTCAGGGACAGGCTCTGGAAACACCATATATTTT.